The 29 T cell receptor beta chains presented below share a single source sample, sequenced in a study of T cells in Graves' hyperthyroidism and ophthalmopathy (dated by TCRdb to between 2018 and 2021). Libraries were built with multiplex PCR. Instrument used: Illumina HiSeq 2000. The TCR beta CDR3 regions were amplified from RNA transcripts. The first round of RT-PCR for the TCR CDR3 was performed with the HTBI primer set and the Qiagen OneStep RT-PCR kit. Using fastp at Q25 and MiXCR, TCRdb reprocessed the public reads and kept productive beta chains. Duplicate CDR3 protein sequences are folded into a single record with the most common DNA and genes. Across this sample there are about 290,000 distinct CDR3 sequences, with approximately 14% seen only once. 7.9% of the sample rests with the top ten. The specimen was blood. The receptor set was obtained from a woman aged 40 to 50 with Graves' hyperthyroidism.

The rearrangement joins TRBV30 to TRBJ2-7; TRBD1 matches 9 bases. The CDR3 loop spans 12 amino acids. The V gene's germline CDR1 is GTSNPN and CDR2 SVGIG (reference sequence). V shed 8 bases and J 3 bases; nucleotides not matched to a gene: 5. The CDR3 reads CARDREGYEQYF. The CDR3 nucleotides are TGTGCCCGGGACAGGGAGGGCTACGAGCAGTACTTC.

CDR3 sequence reads: CASSDGTGGSEQYF. The CDR3, as DNA: TGTGCCAGCAGTGACGGGACAGGGGGCAGCGAGCAGTACTTC. The chain recombines TRBV6-2 or TRBV6-3 with TRBJ2-7; 12 bases align to TRBD1. J was trimmed by 6 bases and V by 5 bases; bases with no gene match: 5. The CDR3 runs to 14 residues. From germline, CDR1 is MNHEY and CDR2 SVGEGT.

V usage is TRBV2 and J usage is TRBJ2-7; D uncertain. There are 14 residues in the CDR3. Per the germline V gene, CDR1 is SNHLY and CDR2 is FYNNEI. Trimming took 1 base from V and 1 from J, leaving 8 bases between them. The CDR3 sequence: CASSEGRVSYEQYF. The DNA for the CDR3 is TGTGCCAGCAGTGAAGGTAGAGTGTCCTACGAGCAGTACTTC. The whole variable domain, remainder taken from reference TRBV2 and TRBJ2-7, is EPEVTQTPSHQVTQMGQEVILRCVPISNHLYFYWYRQILGQKVEFLVSFYNNEISEKSEIFDDQFSVERPDGSNFTLKIRSTKLEDSAMYFCASSEGRVSYEQYFGPGTRLTVT.

The table lists this clonotype with a few counts. The chain recombines TRBV12-3 or TRBV12-4 with TRBJ1-1, with D uncertain. V dropped 4 bases and J dropped 2 bases, with 14 bases sitting between them. The CDR3 has 15 residues. CDR3 in DNA: TGTGCCAGCAGTTCCAATTGGAGCCCCAACACTGAAGCTTTCTTT. Amino acid sequence: CASSSNWSPNTEAFF.

The rearrangement joins TRBV2 to TRBJ2-1; D may correspond to TRBD1 or TRBD2 (5 bases each). V was cut by 6 bases and J by 3 bases, with 12 bases left in between. The CDR3 is made up of 14 amino acids. Looked up from germline, CDR1 is SNHLY and CDR2 is FYNNEI. CDR3 loop: CASSGIGGYNEQFF. As DNA, the CDR3 is TGTGCCAGCAGCGGGATTGGGGGCTACAATGAGCAGTTCTTC.

V is TRBV28 and J is TRBJ1-2; D perhaps matches TRBD1 (6 bases). The CDR3 is 15 residues long. The V end was cut by 4 bases, the J end by 8 bases, with 20 bases between. Looked up from germline, CDR1 is MDHEN and CDR2 is SYDVKM. CDR3 region: CASSSSDGTRQGYTF. The CDR3 DNA reads TGTGCCAGCAGTTCCTCCGACGGGACACGGCAGGGCTACACCTTC.

In this sample, this clonotype turned up many times. V usage is TRBV28 and J usage is TRBJ2-5, with D possibly being TRBD1 or TRBD2 (5 bases each). Deletions cut 5 bases from V and 5 bases from J, with 21 bases between. CDR3 size: 16 residues. Germline V gene lookup returns CDR1 MDHEN and CDR2 SYDVKM. The CDR3, as DNA: TGTGCCAGCAGTAAAGCTCGGGACGGCTTCTCGGAGACCCAGTACTTC. It specifies CASSKARDGFSETQYF.

At least ten counts were recorded for this clonotype. The chain recombines TRBV7-2 with TRBJ1-2; D is ambiguous. Looked up from germline, CDR1 is SGHTA and CDR2 is FQGNSA. The V and J ends lost 1 base and 6 bases respectively, with 9 bases between them. This CDR3 spans 13 amino acids. CDR3 sequence: CASSLGHGDGYTF. DNA for the CDR3: TGTGCCAGCAGCTTAGGGCACGGGGATGGCTACACCTTC.

This clonotype was picked up many times. The V call is TRBV12-3 or TRBV12-4, the J call TRBJ1-2; D remains ambiguous. This CDR3 is built from 18 residues. The germline V and J ends were trimmed by 4 bases and 3 bases, with 24 bases remaining between them. The CDR3 bases are TGTGCCAGCAGTTCCCGCTCCACCCGGGTTATAGTCGACTATGGCTACACCTTC. Amino acid sequence: CASSSRSTRVIVDYGYTF.

The sample holds many counts of this clonotype. The rearrangement uses TRBV11-2 and TRBJ2-1, with D perhaps TRBD2 (5 bases). The CDR3 has 14 amino acids. Trimming removed 4 bases from V and 4 bases from J, with 11 bases in between. The germline CDR1 and CDR2 sequences are SGHAT and FQNNGV. The CDR3 reads CASSWVRGYNEQFF. Written as DNA, the CDR3 is TGTGCCAGCAGCTGGGTACGGGGATACAATGAGCAGTTCTTC.

This clonotype was detected ten times or more. This sequence joins TRBV27 and TRBJ2-7; possibly TRBD1 for D (5 bases). V was cut by 4 bases and J by 3 bases, with 10 bases left in between. CDR3 length equals 13 residues. Germline V CDR1 and CDR2: MNHEY, SMNVEV (reference sequence). The DNA for the CDR3 is TGTGCCAGCAGTTACAGACAGAGCTACGAGCAGTACTTC. Its protein is CASSYRQSYEQYF.

This clonotype was counted many times. The V gene is TRBV20-1, the J gene TRBJ1-1; 7 bases are shared with TRBD1. Trimming took 3 bases from V and 1 from J; bases not matched to a gene: 5. This CDR3 is built from 14 residues. Per the germline V gene, CDR1 is DFQATT and CDR2 is SNEGSKA (reference sequence). This CDR3 is CSARVGGSNTEAFF. CDR3 coding DNA: TGCAGTGCTAGGGTAGGGGGCTCGAACACTGAAGCTTTCTTT.

This rearrangement joins TRBV10-3 to TRBJ1-2; possibly TRBD1 for D (5 bases). CDR1 is ENHRY and CDR2 is SYGVKD in the germline V gene. Trimming removed 3 bases at V and 8 bases at J, with 10 bases between. The CDR3 spans 12 residues. The CDR3 nucleotides are TGTGCCATCAGTGACAGGGATCGGGGCTACACCTTC. Translating it yields CAISDRDRGYTF.

This clonotype turned up a few times. CDR3 sequence (DNA): TGCGCCAGCAGTCTTCGGGACAATAGCAATCAGCCCCAGCATTTT. Translating gives CASSLRDNSNQPQHF. The V call is TRBV4-1, the J call TRBJ1-5; D might be TRBD1 (6 bases). V dropped 6 bases and J dropped 0 bases, with 12 bases sitting between them. Germline V gene sequence: CDR1 MGHRA, CDR2 YSYEKL. This CDR3 has 15 residues.

At least ten counts were recorded for this clonotype. This chain joins TRBV11-2 and TRBJ2-5, with 7 bases matching TRBD1. CDR1 and CDR2 (germline): SGHAT, FQNNGV. The CDR3 is 15 amino acids. Trimming took 5 bases from V and 1 from J; bases not matched to a gene: 7. The CDR3 DNA is TGTGCCAGCAGCCGACGGGACAGCAGCCAAGAGACCCAGTACTTC. Translation: CASSRRDSSQETQYF.

Ten or more counts support this clonotype. The chain uses TRBV12-3 or TRBV12-4 and TRBJ1-2; D uncertain. This CDR3 has 11 amino acids. Trimming shortened V by 0 bases and J by 4 bases, and 0 bases separated the two germline ends. The CDR3 loop reads CASSLAYGYTF. Here the CDR3 DNA reads TGTGCCAGCAGTTTAGCCTATGGCTACACCTTC.

This clonotype was counted ten times or more. The rearrangement links TRBV13 to TRBJ1-2; 7 nucleotides agree with TRBD1. V shed 5 bases, J shed 6 bases, and the junction held 9 bases outside the gene matches. The V gene's germline CDR1 is PRHDT and CDR2 FYEKMQ (reference sequence). The CDR3 contains 14 residues. DNA for the CDR3: TGTGCCAGCAGCCCCCGAGGGGGCCGGGATGGCTACACCTTC. This encodes CASSPRGGRDGYTF.

The V and J genes are TRBV5-1 and TRBJ2-7; TRBD1 is a possible D gene (6 bases). Deletions cut 5 bases from V and 1 base from J, with 13 bases between. The CDR3 has 14 amino acids. Germline CDR1 is SGHRS and CDR2 is YFSETQ. The CDR3 here is CASRATGMSYEQYF. CDR3 nucleotides: TGCGCCAGCAGAGCAACAGGGATGTCCTACGAGCAGTACTTC. Drawing the rest from reference TRBV5-1 and TRBJ2-7, the complete variable domain is KAGVTQTPRYLIKTRGQQVTLSCSPISGHRSVSWYQQTPGQGLQFLFEYFSETQRNKGNFPGRFSGRQFSNSRSEMNVSTLELGDSALYLCASRATGMSYEQYFGPGTRLTVT.

This clonotype showed up many times. V and J are TRBV19 and TRBJ1-1; D gene ambiguous. Trimming removed 0 bases at V and 8 bases at J, with 7 bases between. The CDR3 totals 12 residues. Looked up from germline, CDR1 is LNHDA and CDR2 is SQIVND (reference sequence). Here the CDR3 DNA reads TGTGCCAGTAGTATAGAAGGGAGGGAAGCTTTCTTT. Residues: CASSIEGREAFF.

This chain connects TRBV18 to TRBJ2-5; 10 positions agree with TRBD2. The CDR3 loop spans 15 amino acids. V shed 5 bases, J shed 0 bases, and the junction held 3 bases outside the gene matches. CDR1 KGHSH and CDR2 LQKENI come from the germline V gene. CDR3 nucleotides: TGTGCCAGCTCAAACCTAGCGGGAGACCAAGAGACCCAGTACTTC. It specifies CASSNLAGDQETQYF.

The chain has TRBV9 and TRBJ2-3; unclear D gene. The CDR3 covers 16 residues. Germline V gene sequence: CDR1 SGDLS, CDR2 YYNGEE. V was trimmed by 0 bases and J by 0 bases, leaving 11 bases between them. Here the CDR3 DNA reads TGTGCCAGCAGCGTAGAGGGAACAACAAGCACAGATACGCAGTATTTT. Amino acid sequence: CASSVEGTTSTDTQYF.

Remarks on this clonotype: At one boundary the junction diverges from the germline segment, which might be a read error. J is TRBJ2-7 and V is TRBV7-9, with a tentative D call TRBD2 (5 bases). Germline V gene sequence: CDR1 SEHNR, CDR2 FQNEAQ (reference sequence). The CDR3 sequence is 13 residues long. The CDR3 bases are TGCGCCAGCAGCCAAGATGCGGGCTACGAGCAGTACTTC. Amino acid sequence: CASSQDAGYEQYF. The full variable domain, with the rest looked up from reference TRBV7-9 and TRBJ2-7, is DTGVSQNPRHKITKRGQNVTFRCDPISEHNRLYWYRQTLGQGPEFLTYFQNEAQLEKSRLLSDRFSAERPKGSFSTLEIQRTEQGDSAMYLCASSQDAGYEQYFGPGTRLTVT.

This clonotype has a count of ten or more. DNA of the CDR3: TGTGCCAGCAGCTTATTGCGGGGAGGAAGGGAGACCCAGTACTTC. This translates into CASSLLRGGRETQYF. The V call is TRBV11-2, the J call TRBJ2-5; D is perhaps TRBD2 (6 bases). Germline V gene sequence: CDR1 SGHAT, CDR2 FQNNGV. V dropped 2 bases and J dropped 5 bases, with 15 bases sitting between them. There are 15 residues in the CDR3.

The chain joins TRBV20-1 to TRBJ1-4; 11 bases are a match to TRBD1. Germline CDR1 reads DFQATT; CDR2 reads SNEGSKA (reference sequence). This CDR3 comprises 13 residues. V shed 7 bases, J shed 7 bases, and the junction held 5 bases outside the gene matches. The CDR3 DNA reads as TGCAGTGTTTCCGGGACAGGGGGTGAAAAACTGTTTTTT. Its protein is CSVSGTGGEKLFF.

Notes on this clonotype: A much more abundant neighbour one base away suggests this may be a read error. This chain links TRBV10-3 with TRBJ1-2; D is unresolved. CDR3 length: 13 amino acids. Germline assignment: CDR1 ENHRY and CDR2 SYGVKD. With 11 bases removed from V and 0 bases from J, the gap between germline ends came to 13 bases. Here the CDR3 reads CASRRATNYGYTF. CDR3 nucleotides: TGTGCCTCGCGGAGAGCTACTAACTATGGCTACACCTTC.

This clonotype was observed at least ten times. The chain links TRBV2 to TRBJ1-1, with D uncertain. Germline V gene lookup returns CDR1 SNHLY and CDR2 FYNNEI. Trimming took 7 bases from V and 1 from J, leaving 13 bases between them. This CDR3 has 14 amino acids. The CDR3 is CASTPRAANTEAFF. DNA of the CDR3: TGTGCCAGCACCCCTCGGGCAGCGAACACTGAAGCTTTCTTT. Combining the CDR3 with reference TRBV2 and TRBJ1-1 gives the whole variable domain EPEVTQTPSHQVTQMGQEVILRCVPISNHLYFYWYRQILGQKVEFLVSFYNNEISEKSEIFDDQFSVERPDGSNFTLKIRSTKLEDSAMYFCASTPRAANTEAFFGQGTRLTVV.

This clonotype came up many times. In DNA, the CDR3 is TGCAGTGCTACCCCAGGCACCGGGCCGGGCACCATATATTTT. Protein product: CSATPGTGPGTIYF. The chain combines TRBV20-1 with TRBJ1-3; D remains ambiguous. Between the trimmed V and J ends, which lost 4 bases and 9 bases, there was a span of 19 bases. CDR1 DFQATT and CDR2 SNEGSKA come from the germline V gene (reference sequence). This CDR3 is 14 amino acids long.

This clonotype was detected ten times or more. In DNA, the CDR3 is TGTGCCAGCAGCGCCATCAAGGACCGATTTAACTATGGCTACACCTTC. Protein product: CASSAIKDRFNYGYTF. The chain joins TRBV11-2 to TRBJ1-2; D gene ambiguous. V lost 5 bases, J lost 1 base, and 17 bases lay in between. Per germline, CDR1 SGHAT and CDR2 FQNNGV. This CDR3 region has 16 residues.

This chain connects TRBV29-1 to TRBJ2-7, with TRBD1 matching 7 bases. Trimming removed 0 bases from V and 3 bases from J; junction bases left unmatched: 11. This CDR3 has 16 residues. Germline loops: CDR1 SQVTM, CDR2 ANQGSEA. The DNA of the CDR3 is TGCAGCGTTGAAGATGAAGGGGGCCAGAGGGGCTACGAGCAGTACTTC. It encodes CSVEDEGGQRGYEQYF.